The 27 T cell receptor beta chains in this list originate from one sample, sequenced in a study of cytomegalovirus exposure and HLA in healthy donors. The PCR contained 60 Vbeta and 13 Jbeta primers. Only in-frame clones appear in the TCRdb table, and some are missing; sequencing was by immunoSEQ multiplex PCR. The table includes some 140,000 clones, 70% to 90% detected once. Input material: PBMCs. These receptors all come from a woman between 40 and 50 years old in good health and CMV-seropositive.

The rearrangement links TRBV5-4 to TRBJ2-3; 8 bases fit TRBD2. CDR1 and CDR2 (germline): SGHNT, YYREEE (reference sequence). V gave up 0 bases and J gave up 6 bases; unmatched junction bases: 9. CDR3 length: 16 amino acids. CDR3 coding DNA: TGTGCCAGCAGCTTGGGGGGACTAGTATCACAGGATACGCAGTATTTT. Amino acid sequence: CASSLGGLVSQDTQYF.

This clone is judged medium-sized. The chain links TRBV2 to TRBJ1-1; D possibly corresponds to TRBD1 (5 bases). Germline CDR1 and CDR2: SNHLY and FYNNEI. Trimming cost V 4 bases and J 4 bases, with 10 bases left between them. CDR3 length equals 13 residues. Here the CDR3 reads CASSGITGTEAFF. CDR3 in DNA: TGTGCCAGCAGTGGTATTACAGGCACTGAAGCTTTCTTT.

The CDR3 here is CASSYPGLDGQETQYF. In nucleotides, the CDR3 is TGCGCCAGCAGCTATCCGGGACTAGATGGCCAAGAGACCCAGTACTTC. The chain carries TRBV5-1 and TRBJ2-5, with 8 bases matching TRBD2. Germline V gene data show CDR1 as SGHRS and CDR2 as YFSETQ. CDR3 length equals 16 residues. Unmatched junction bases numbered 8, after V lost 3 bases and J lost 1 base.

J is TRBJ2-7 and V is TRBV7-8, with 9 nucleotides matching TRBD2. V dropped 1 base and J dropped 2; count of bases not matched to a gene: 6. There are 16 residues in the CDR3. CDR1 is SGHVS and CDR2 is FQNEAQ in the germline V gene. The CDR3 loop is CASSLVGGRVAYEQYF. The CDR3 nucleotides are TGTGCCAGCAGCTTAGTTGGCGGGAGGGTCGCCTACGAGCAGTACTTC. The full variable domain, completed using reference TRBV7-8 and TRBJ2-7, is GAGVSQSPRYKVAKRGQDVALRCDPISGHVSLFWYQQALGQGPEFLTYFQNEAQLDKSGLPSDRFFAERPEGSVSTLKIQRTQQEDSAVYLCASSLVGGRVAYEQYFGPGTRLTVT.

This chain connects TRBV5-5 to TRBJ2-5; 14 positions agree with TRBD2. V lost 3 bases, J lost 1 base, and 2 bases stayed unmatched. The CDR3 covers 16 residues. From germline, CDR1 is SGHKS and CDR2 YYEKEE (reference sequence). CDR3 DNA: TGTGCCAGCAGCTGGGGGACTAGCGGGGGCCAAGAGACCCAGTACTTC. Amino acid sequence: CASSWGTSGGQETQYF.

The chain joins TRBV6-5 to TRBJ1-1, with a possible D match to TRBD1 (5 bases). The CDR3 contains 16 residues. V was trimmed by 0 bases and J by 0 bases, leaving 11 bases between them. Germline V gene sequence: CDR1 MNHEY, CDR2 SVGAGI. In nucleotides, the CDR3 is TGTGCCAGCAGTTACTCCAGGGCCCGGATGAACACTGAAGCTTTCTTT. Its translation is CASSYSRARMNTEAFF.

The V call is TRBV7-9, the J call TRBJ2-7; 7 bases fit TRBD1. The CDR3 length is 14 residues. In germline, CDR1 is SEHNR, CDR2 FQNEAQ (reference sequence). J lost 0 bases, V lost 5 bases, and 4 bases had no gene match. The CDR3 protein is CASSLRDSSYEQYF. The CDR3 DNA is TGTGCCAGCAGCCTCCGGGACAGCTCCTACGAGCAGTACTTC.

This chain connects TRBV7-9 to TRBJ2-1; 9 positions match TRBD2. Germline V gene sequence: CDR1 SEHNR, CDR2 FQNEAQ (reference sequence). V dropped 1 base and J dropped 5; count of bases not matched to a gene: 9. The CDR3 loop spans 17 amino acids. CDR3 residues: CASSLVFDLAGNNEQFF. The CDR3 DNA is TGTGCCAGCAGCTTAGTATTCGATCTAGCGGGAAACAATGAGCAGTTCTTC. Supplemented by reference TRBV7-9 and TRBJ2-1, the full variable domain reads DTGVSQNPRHKITKRGQNVTFRCDPISEHNRLYWYRQTLGQGPEFLTYFQNEAQLEKSRLLSDRFSAERPKGSFSTLEIQRTEQGDSAMYLCASSLVFDLAGNNEQFFGPGTRLTVL.

This clone was counted once. This chain uses TRBV7-2 with TRBJ2-7; D gene unclear. The CDR3 covers 13 residues. Germline V gene sequence: CDR1 SGHTA, CDR2 FQGNSA. Between the trimmed V and J ends, which lost 3 bases and 1 base, there was a span of 7 bases. CDR3 loop: CASSFHQSYEQYF. The CDR3 coding sequence is TGTGCCAGCAGCTTTCACCAGTCCTACGAGCAGTACTTC.

The chain recombines TRBV28 with TRBJ1-1; possible D gene TRBD1, 6 bases. The CDR3 is 15 residues long. The germline V gene encodes CDR1 MDHEN and CDR2 SYDVKM. The V end was cut by 2 bases, the J end by 3 bases, with 13 bases between. The CDR3 spells CASSLAGARDTEAFF. CDR3 nucleotides: TGTGCCAGCAGTTTAGCGGGGGCGCGGGACACTGAAGCTTTCTTT.

V usage is TRBV27 and J usage is TRBJ2-1, with TRBD2 as a possible D gene (6 bases). The CDR3 consists of 15 residues. Germline V gene lookup returns CDR1 MNHEY and CDR2 SMNVEV (reference sequence). V was cut by 6 bases and J by 8 bases, with 20 bases left in between. CDR3 loop: CASSYGSRGKDEQFF. The CDR3 nucleotides are TGTGCCAGCAGCTACGGGAGTCGTGGGAAGGATGAGCAGTTCTTC.

The V gene is TRBV5-1, the J gene TRBJ2-7; TRBD1 agrees at 12 bases. The V gene end was trimmed by 4 bases and the J gene end by 5 bases; junction bases not matched to a gene: 16. The CDR3 runs to 18 residues. Germline CDR1 SGHRS, CDR2 YFSETQ. Written as DNA, the CDR3 is TGCGCCAGCAGCCACGACCGGGACAGGGGGCGCGTTAGGAACGAGCAGTACTTC. It translates to CASSHDRDRGRVRNEQYF.

This rearrangement joins TRBV11-1 to TRBJ1-5; a possible D gene is TRBD1 (5 bases). The germline V gene encodes CDR1 SGHAT and CDR2 FQDESV (reference sequence). The CDR3 length is 15 residues. Trimming removed 5 bases from V and 8 bases from J, with 19 bases in between. The CDR3 spells CASSLGGGGGEPQHF. In DNA form, the CDR3 reads TGTGCCAGCAGCCTCGGCGGGGGTGGAGGTGAGCCCCAGCATTTT.

The V and J genes are TRBV7-3 and TRBJ2-2; TRBD1 aligns across 10 bases. The CDR3 has 15 amino acids. The V segment lost 0 bases and the J segment 6 bases; nucleotides outside the gene matches: 1. Germline lookup yields CDR1 SGHTA and CDR2 FQGTGA. The CDR3 region is CASSLTGQGAGELFF. CDR3 nucleotide sequence: TGTGCCAGCAGCTTAACAGGACAGGGGGCCGGGGAGCTGTTTTTT.

This chain connects TRBV5-1 to TRBJ2-1, with D unclear. Per germline, CDR1 SGHRS and CDR2 YFSETQ. With 1 base removed from V and 7 bases from J, the gap between germline ends came to 3 bases. The CDR3 sequence is 11 residues long. The CDR3 is CASSLSNEQFF. The CDR3 coding sequence is TGCGCCAGCAGCTTGTCAAATGAGCAGTTCTTC.

The chain links TRBV5-5 to TRBJ1-5; D unclear. This CDR3 spans 15 amino acids. V was clipped by 3 bases and J by 2 bases, with 12 bases between them. CDR1 SGHKS and CDR2 YYEKEE come from the germline V gene (reference sequence). The CDR3 DNA is TGTGCCAGCAGCTCCTATGTTCTGGGCAATCAGCCCCAGCATTTT. This gives the protein CASSSYVLGNQPQHF.

This clone was counted between two and nine times. The genes are TRBV27 and TRBJ2-7, with a weak D call TRBD2 (6 bases). V dropped 7 bases and J dropped 3 bases, with 7 bases sitting between them. CDR3 length: 11 amino acids. From germline, CDR1 is MNHEY and CDR2 SMNVEV (reference sequence). This chain's CDR3 is CASIGGYEQYF. The CDR3 DNA is TGTGCCAGCATCGGGGGCTACGAGCAGTACTTC.

The CDR3 is CASSPSDSYEQYF. In nucleotides, the CDR3 is TGTGCCAGCAGCCCCTCGGACTCATACGAGCAGTACTTC. This chain links TRBV11-2 with TRBJ2-7, with a weak D call TRBD2 (5 bases). V was cut by 5 bases and J by 4 bases, with 12 bases left in between. The CDR3 is made up of 13 amino acids. Germline values: CDR1 SGHAT, CDR2 FQNNGV.

This chain joins TRBV10-3 and TRBJ2-1, with TRBD2 matching 9 bases. CDR1 is ENHRY, CDR2 SYGVKD, per germline. V dropped 7 bases and J dropped 8; count of bases not matched to a gene: 12. The CDR3 runs to 15 residues. The CDR3 sequence is CAIMPLASGNHEQFF. The CDR3 region has the DNA TGTGCCATCATGCCCTTGGCTAGCGGGAACCATGAGCAGTTCTTC.

The gene calls are TRBV7-2 and TRBJ2-7; 9 bases match TRBD2. CDR1 is SGHTA, CDR2 FQGNSA, per germline. The CDR3 contains 15 residues. V lost 5 bases, J lost 4 bases, and 9 bases stayed unmatched. CDR3 sequence: CASSLQTSGGYEQYF. CDR3 DNA sequence: TGTGCCAGCAGCCTACAGACTAGCGGAGGGTACGAGCAGTACTTC.

The chain combines TRBV5-1 with TRBJ2-7, with TRBD2 matching 8 bases. This CDR3 comprises 15 residues. V lost 0 bases and J lost 4; bases outside the gene matches: 6. CDR1 is SGHRS and CDR2 is YFSETQ in the germline V gene. The CDR3 DNA sequence: TGCGCCAGCAGCTTGGCCACGGGAGGGCCTTACGAGCAGTACTTC. Translated, it gives CASSLATGGPYEQYF.

This chain's CDR3 is CASSIFLADNEQFF. In nucleotides, the CDR3 is TGTGCCAGTAGTATATTTCTAGCGGACAATGAGCAGTTCTTC. V usage is TRBV19 and J usage is TRBJ2-1; TRBD2 matches 7 bases. The CDR3 covers 14 residues. The V segment lost 2 bases and the J segment 5 bases; nucleotides outside the gene matches: 3. Germline V gives CDR1 LNHDA, CDR2 SQIVND (reference sequence).

V and J are TRBV5-1 and TRBJ1-3; 8 bases match TRBD1. CDR3 length equals 16 residues. Losses at the gene ends were 0 bases for V and 3 bases for J; bases not matched to a gene: 5. Germline assignment: CDR1 SGHRS and CDR2 YFSETQ. CDR3 sequence reads: CASSLERTGSGNTIYF. The CDR3 nucleotides read TGCGCCAGCAGCTTGGAGAGGACAGGGAGTGGAAACACCATATATTTT.

The V and J genes are TRBV13 and TRBJ2-1; D possibly corresponds to TRBD2 (5 bases). The CDR3 runs 14 residues. In germline, CDR1 is PRHDT, CDR2 FYEKMQ (reference sequence). Trimming left V 5 bases short and J 10 bases short, with 18 bases between. The CDR3 protein is CASSPLKTKREQFF. For the CDR3, the DNA is TGTGCCAGCAGCCCCCTTAAAACTAAGCGGGAGCAGTTCTTC.

The chain couples TRBV6-1 to TRBJ2-7, with TRBD1 matching 8 bases. Germline V lookup: CDR1 MNHNS, CDR2 SASEGT. With V trimmed by 7 bases and J by 5 bases, 10 bases remained unmatched. The CDR3 is 14 residues long. CDR3 nucleotide sequence: TGTGCCAGCATTCCGTTCCGGGACAGGCACGAGCAGTACTTC. Protein: CASIPFRDRHEQYF.

A few counts support this clone. The chain is built from TRBV7-8 and TRBJ2-2; 11 bases agree with TRBD2. V was pared by 6 bases and J by 6 bases, with 9 bases of the junction left unmatched. The CDR3 contains 16 residues. CDR1 SGHVS and CDR2 FQNEAQ come from the germline V gene. DNA of the CDR3: TGTGCCAGCAGTCCACAACTAGCGGGAGCGGCCGGGGAGCTGTTTTTT. It codes for CASSPQLAGAAGELFF.

V usage is TRBV9 and J usage is TRBJ2-7, with D perhaps matching TRBD2 (6 bases). Trimming pared 4 bases from V and 6 bases from J, leaving 14 bases between. This CDR3 spans 13 amino acids. The germline gives CDR1 SGDLS, CDR2 YYNGEE. CDR3 sequence (DNA): TGTGCCAGCAGCCCGCGGGAAGGGCGCGAGCAGTACTTC. Translated, it gives CASSPREGREQYF.